This is a list of T cell receptor beta chains from one sample in a study of T-cell reconstitution after alpha-beta-depleted transplantation in children. A single record per CDR3 protein comes from TCRdb applying MiXCR to the PCR reads. Of about 610,000 distinct CDR3 sequences in the sample, roughly a tenth are singletons; the top ten hold roughly 3.9%. The material sequenced was PBMCs from the stem cell graft donor, taken from the stem cell graft. The receptors originated from a human donor who donated a stem cell graft to a child with acute myeloid leukemia. The CDR3 runs from the conserved cysteine through the conserved F or W. A D gene is named only where the DNA matches it firmly. For some rows the clone size is stated as once, few or many, or as a class when expanded; others skip it.

CDR3nt: TGTGCCAGCAGTAGGGACAGTCTTAGAGGCACTGAAGCTTTCTTT
CDR3aa: CASSRDSLRGTEAFF
abundance: few
j_gene: TRBJ1-1
d_gene: TRBD1
v_gene: TRBV12-3/TRBV12-4

CDR3nt: TGTGCCAGCAGTTTTCTGGACAGCAATCAGCCCCAGCATTTT
CDR3aa: CASSFLDSNQPQHF
abundance: many
j_gene: TRBJ1-5
d_gene: NA
v_gene: TRBV28

CDR3nt: TGCAGTGCTAGTTGGGCGGGAGCTCCTGGGGCCAACGTCCTGACTTTC
CDR3aa: CSASWAGAPGANVLTF
abundance: few
j_gene: TRBJ2-6
d_gene: TRBD2
v_gene: TRBV20-1

CDR3nt: TGCAGCGCCAATGACCCCCCTCAGGGCTACACCTTC
CDR3aa: CSANDPPQGYTF
abundance: few
j_gene: TRBJ1-2
d_gene: NA
v_gene: TRBV29-1

CDR3nt: TGTGCCAGCAGCGTAGAACAGGGGGCAAACGAGCAGTACTTC
CDR3aa: CASSVEQGANEQYF
abundance: NA
j_gene: TRBJ2-7
d_gene: TRBD1
v_gene: TRBV9

CDR3nt: TGCAGCGTTGGTGGGAGAGGGCTCTACAATGAGCAGTTCTTC
CDR3aa: CSVGGRGLYNEQFF
abundance: many
j_gene: TRBJ2-1
d_gene: NA
v_gene: TRBV29-1

CDR3nt: TGTGCCAGTAGTTTCACTAATGAAAAACTGTTTTTT
CDR3aa: CASSFTNEKLFF
abundance: NA
j_gene: TRBJ1-4
d_gene: NA
v_gene: TRBV19

CDR3nt: TGCGCCAGCAGCCCCCTGCAGGGGCCGGCCTACGAGCAGTACTTC
CDR3aa: CASSPLQGPAYEQYF
abundance: NA
j_gene: TRBJ2-7
d_gene: NA
v_gene: TRBV4-3

CDR3nt: TGTGCCAGCAGGGACAGGGGAGAAGGTTACAATGAGCAGTTCTTC
CDR3aa: CASRDRGEGYNEQFF
abundance: NA
j_gene: TRBJ2-1
d_gene: TRBD1
v_gene: TRBV6-2/TRBV6-3

CDR3nt: TGCAGTGCTAGAATAAACTACAATGAGCAGTTCTTC
CDR3aa: CSARINYNEQFF
abundance: many
j_gene: TRBJ2-1
d_gene: NA
v_gene: TRBV20-1

CDR3nt: TGTGCCACCAGTGATTTAAGGCCGCCCAATGAGCAGTTCTTC
CDR3aa: CATSDLRPPNEQFF
abundance: NA
j_gene: TRBJ2-1
d_gene: NA
v_gene: TRBV24-1

CDR3nt: TGCAGTGCTACCCAGTACGGGGAGCTGTTTTTT
CDR3aa: CSATQYGELFF
abundance: many
j_gene: TRBJ2-2
d_gene: NA
v_gene: TRBV20-1

CDR3nt: TGCAGCGCCGTTAGCGGGAGCTTGAACACCGGGGAGCTGTTTTTT
CDR3aa: CSAVSGSLNTGELFF
abundance: many
j_gene: TRBJ2-2
d_gene: TRBD2
v_gene: TRBV29-1

CDR3nt: TGTGCCAGCAGTTACTCGAGGGCTAGCGGGAGGAACACAGATACGCAGTATTTT
CDR3aa: CASSYSRASGRNTDTQYF
abundance: NA
j_gene: TRBJ2-3
d_gene: TRBD2
v_gene: TRBV6-5

CDR3nt: TGTGCCAGCAGCCTACGTCGACTTGCGGAGCAGTACTTC
CDR3aa: CASSLRRLAEQYF
abundance: few
j_gene: TRBJ2-7
d_gene: NA
v_gene: TRBV4-2

CDR3nt: TGTGCCAGCAGTTTGACTAGCGGGACAGAGCAGTTCTTC
CDR3aa: CASSLTSGTEQFF
abundance: many
j_gene: TRBJ2-1
d_gene: TRBD2
v_gene: TRBV27

CDR3nt: TGTGCCAGCAGTTACTCTGATGACAGTTACAATGAGCAGTTCTTC
CDR3aa: CASSYSDDSYNEQFF
abundance: many
j_gene: TRBJ2-1
d_gene: NA
v_gene: TRBV6-5

CDR3nt: TGCAGCGTTGACCGCGGGAGCACCTACAATGAGCAGTTCTTC
CDR3aa: CSVDRGSTYNEQFF
abundance: many
j_gene: TRBJ2-1
d_gene: TRBD2
v_gene: TRBV29-1

CDR3nt: TGTGCCAGCAGTTACTCGAGGGGGACCTACGAGCAGTACTTC
CDR3aa: CASSYSRGTYEQYF
abundance: many
j_gene: TRBJ2-7
d_gene: NA
v_gene: TRBV6-5

CDR3nt: TGTGCCAGCAGTCTTCTAAGACAGGGGGGGGAGACCCAGTACTTC
CDR3aa: CASSLLRQGGETQYF
abundance: NA
j_gene: TRBJ2-5
d_gene: TRBD1
v_gene: TRBV6-1

CDR3nt: TGTGCCAGCAGGCGGCCAGCCAGGACAGGGGTTGAGCAGTACTTC
CDR3aa: CASRRPARTGVEQYF
abundance: few
j_gene: TRBJ2-7
d_gene: TRBD1
v_gene: TRBV6-1

CDR3nt: TGTGCCAGCAGTGAACCTCAGGGGGCGCCCACCGGGGAGCTGTTTTTT
CDR3aa: CASSEPQGAPTGELFF
abundance: NA
j_gene: TRBJ2-2
d_gene: TRBD1
v_gene: TRBV2

CDR3nt: TGCGCCAGCAGGTGGGAGGCCTACAATGAGCAGTTCTTC
CDR3aa: CASRWEAYNEQFF
abundance: NA
j_gene: TRBJ2-1
d_gene: NA
v_gene: TRBV5-1